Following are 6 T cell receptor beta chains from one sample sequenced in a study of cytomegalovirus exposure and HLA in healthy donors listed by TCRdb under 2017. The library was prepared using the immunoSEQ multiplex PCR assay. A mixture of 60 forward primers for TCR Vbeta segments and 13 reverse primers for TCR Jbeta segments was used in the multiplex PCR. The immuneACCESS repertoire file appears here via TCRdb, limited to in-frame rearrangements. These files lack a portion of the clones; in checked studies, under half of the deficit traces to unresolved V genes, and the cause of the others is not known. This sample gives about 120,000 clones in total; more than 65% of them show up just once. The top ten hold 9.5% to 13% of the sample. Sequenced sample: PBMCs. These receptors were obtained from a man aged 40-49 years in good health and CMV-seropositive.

The CDR3 protein is CASSLRGYAVMNTEAFF. In DNA form, the CDR3 reads TGTGCCAGCAGCTTACGGGGGTATGCGGTCATGAACACTGAAGCTTTCTTT. The chain has TRBV7-6 and TRBJ1-1, with a tentative D call TRBD1 (5 bases). There are 17 residues in the CDR3. Germline CDR1 and CDR2: SGHVS and FNYEAQ. V gave up 2 bases and J gave up 0 bases, with 16 bases separating them.

CDR3 amino acids: CASSKGTGKTGELFF. CDR3 coding DNA: TGTGCCAGCAGCAAGGGGACAGGGAAGACCGGGGAGCTGTTTTTT. The rearrangement joins TRBV7-3 to TRBJ2-2; 9 positions agree with TRBD1. This CDR3 has 15 amino acids. CDR1 and CDR2 from the germline V gene are SGHTA and FQGTGA. With 5 bases clipped from V and 5 bases from J, the junction kept 6 bases outside the gene matches.

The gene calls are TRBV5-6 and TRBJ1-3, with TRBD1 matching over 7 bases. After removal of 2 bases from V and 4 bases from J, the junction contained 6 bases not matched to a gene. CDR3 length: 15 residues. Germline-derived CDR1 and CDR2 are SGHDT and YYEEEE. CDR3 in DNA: TGTGCCAGCAGCTTCCCGACAGGGTCAGGAAACACCATATATTTT. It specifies CASSFPTGSGNTIYF.

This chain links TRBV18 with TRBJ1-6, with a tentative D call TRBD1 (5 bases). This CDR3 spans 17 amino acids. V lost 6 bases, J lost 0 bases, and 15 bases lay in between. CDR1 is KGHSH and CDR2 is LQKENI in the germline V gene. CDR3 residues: CASSTLETVSYNSPLHF. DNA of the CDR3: TGTGCCAGCTCGACGTTAGAGACAGTCTCCTATAATTCACCCCTCCACTTT.

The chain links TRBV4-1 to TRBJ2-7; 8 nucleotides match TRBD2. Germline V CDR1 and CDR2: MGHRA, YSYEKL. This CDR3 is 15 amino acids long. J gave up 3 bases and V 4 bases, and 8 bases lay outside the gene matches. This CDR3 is CASSLYAGGDYEQYF. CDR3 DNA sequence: TGCGCCAGCAGCCTTTATGCGGGAGGAGACTACGAGCAGTACTTC.

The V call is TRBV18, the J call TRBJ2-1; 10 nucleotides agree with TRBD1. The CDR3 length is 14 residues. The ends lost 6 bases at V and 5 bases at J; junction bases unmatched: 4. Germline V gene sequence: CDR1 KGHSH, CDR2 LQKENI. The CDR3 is CASSLGQGNNEQFF. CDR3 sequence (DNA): TGTGCCAGCTCCTTGGGACAGGGGAACAATGAGCAGTTCTTC.